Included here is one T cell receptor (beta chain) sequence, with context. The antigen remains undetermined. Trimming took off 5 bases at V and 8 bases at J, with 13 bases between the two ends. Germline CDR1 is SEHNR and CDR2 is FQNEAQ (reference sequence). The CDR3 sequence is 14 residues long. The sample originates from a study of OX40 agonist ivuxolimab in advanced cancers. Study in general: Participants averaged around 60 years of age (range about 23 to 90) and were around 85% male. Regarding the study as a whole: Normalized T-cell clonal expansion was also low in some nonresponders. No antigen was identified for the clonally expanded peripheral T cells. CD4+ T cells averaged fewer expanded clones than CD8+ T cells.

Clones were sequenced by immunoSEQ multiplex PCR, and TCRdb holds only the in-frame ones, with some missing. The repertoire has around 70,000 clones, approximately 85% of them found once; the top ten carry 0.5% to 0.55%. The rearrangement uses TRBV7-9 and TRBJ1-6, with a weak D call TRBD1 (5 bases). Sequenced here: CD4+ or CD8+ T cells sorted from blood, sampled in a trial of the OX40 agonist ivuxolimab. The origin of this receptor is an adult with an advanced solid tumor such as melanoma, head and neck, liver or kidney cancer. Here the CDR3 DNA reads TGTGCCAGCAGCCTAGGACAAGCCTATTCACCCCTCCACTTT. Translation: CASSLGQAYSPLHF.